This paragraph reports one T cell receptor beta chain. The data derive from a study of blood T cell repertoires in COVID-19. Across the whole study: Samples taken during acute and convalescent COVID-19 were collected in the United States, Italy and Spain. T cells, B-cell-depleted T cells, or PBMCs provided the cDNA or gDNA that served as material.

The CDR3 spans 13 residues. Trimming at V came to 2 bases and at J to 5 bases, leaving 1 base not matched to a gene. Authors' analysis steps: Amplification with reference gene primers provided the estimates of nucleated cell counts. TCRdb's copy holds only in-frame clones and misses some; the assay was immunoSEQ multiplex PCR. V and J calls and clone size are as listed in that table; D and trimming were resolved from the DNA. The sample contains fewer than 85,000 clones, around 90% of which appear only once. This clonotype was obtained from a man over 45 with active COVID-19. This chain uses TRBV12-3 or TRBV12-4 with TRBJ2-3; 7 bases are shared with TRBD2. Sequencing used peripheral blood. DNA for the CDR3: TGTGCCAGCAGTTTACGGGGGGAAGATACGCAGTATTTT. It translates to CASSLRGEDTQYF.